These 6 T cell receptor beta chains came from one sample sequenced in a study of cytomegalovirus exposure and HLA in healthy donors. In the PCR, 60 Vbeta and 13 Jbeta primers were used. The data were produced by immunoSEQ multiplex PCR, yet TCRdb's version contains in-frame clones alone and is incomplete. The sample holds about 200,000 clones; approximately 86% are singletons and the top ten take approximately 1.7%. What was sequenced was PBMCs. These TCRs come from a young woman in good health and CMV-seronegative.

J is TRBJ2-1 and V is TRBV4-1, with D unclear. The CDR3 runs 13 residues. Trimming removed 4 bases at V and 0 bases at J, with 4 bases between. The V gene's germline CDR1 is MGHRA and CDR2 YSYEKL. The CDR3 region is CASSLSSYNEQFF. The CDR3 DNA is TGCGCCAGCAGCCTTAGCTCCTACAATGAGCAGTTCTTC.

The rearrangement uses TRBV19 and TRBJ1-6; D ambiguous. V was cut by 5 bases and J by 7 bases, with 12 bases left in between. The CDR3 is 14 amino acids. The V gene's germline CDR1 is LNHDA and CDR2 SQIVND (reference sequence). The CDR3 coding sequence is TGTGCCAGTAGTCCGCAGGACTACAATTCACCCCTCCACTTT. Its protein product is CASSPQDYNSPLHF.

V is TRBV5-1 and J is TRBJ2-7, with TRBD2 matching 10 bases. The CDR3 is made up of 19 amino acids. After removal of 4 bases from V and 3 bases from J, the junction contained 19 bases not matched to a gene. In germline, CDR1 is SGHRS, CDR2 YFSETQ. CDR3 nucleotide sequence: TGCGCCAGCAGCCCAGGCCAGACTTCTCGGACTAGCGGCAGCTACGAGCAGTACTTC. This gives the protein CASSPGQTSRTSGSYEQYF.

The chain combines TRBV30 with TRBJ2-1; 12 bases match TRBD1. V lost 0 bases, J lost 8 bases, and 5 bases stayed unmatched. The CDR3 runs to 15 residues. Germline CDR1 GTSNPN, CDR2 SVGIG (reference sequence). Here the CDR3 reads CAWSVGTGGADEQFF. DNA for the CDR3: TGTGCCTGGAGTGTAGGGACAGGGGGCGCAGATGAGCAGTTCTTC.

About this clone itself: Other DNA variants within this sample encode the same CDR3. The CDR3 nucleotides read TGTGCCAGCAGTGTTTGGACAGGGGGGGATTCACCCCTCCACTTT. Protein sequence: CASSVWTGGDSPLHF. The chain is built from TRBV6-1 and TRBJ1-6, with 10 bases lining up with TRBD1. The CDR3 covers 15 residues. CDR1 is MNHNS and CDR2 is SASEGT in the germline V gene. Trimming removed 4 bases from V and 8 bases from J; junction bases left unmatched: 5.

The chain couples TRBV29-1 to TRBJ2-3; D is unresolved. The V end was cut by 6 bases, the J end by 6 bases, with 10 bases between. This CDR3 has 11 amino acids. Germline lookup yields CDR1 SQVTM and CDR2 ANQGSEA. CDR3 sequence (DNA): TGCAGCGTCCGATGGCGGGATACGCAGTATTTT. Translating gives CSVRWRDTQYF.